Listed below are T cell receptor beta chains from one sample, sequenced in a study of OX40 agonist ivuxolimab in advanced cancers. Generated by immunoSEQ multiplex PCR, the TCRdb table keeps only in-frame clones and is missing some. This sample has approximately 82,000 clones, with roughly 84% found just once. The material sequenced was CD4+ or CD8+ T cells sorted from blood, taken in a trial of the OX40 agonist ivuxolimab. The origin of the receptors is an adult with an advanced solid tumor such as melanoma, head and neck, liver or kidney cancer. Each CDR3 is given with its conserved first and last residue. The order of the fields is clone size, V gene, J gene, D gene, CDR3 protein, CDR3 DNA. The D gene is left open where the match is weak. Clone size, where shown, is once, few, many, or a class for clones that have expanded.

few	TRBV30	TRBJ2-7	TRBD2	CAWAGTREQYF	TGTGCCTGGGCCGGGACTAGGGAGCAGTACTTC
.	TRBV2	TRBJ1-3	.	CASSEILHTIYF	TGTGCCAGCAGTGAAATTCTGCACACCATATATTTT
.	TRBV6-6	TRBJ1-3	.	CASSYSSSGNTIYF	TGTGCCAGCAGTTACTCGAGCTCTGGAAACACCATATATTTT
.	TRBV19	TRBJ2-1	TRBD2	CASSILGLAGRDEQFF	TGTGCCAGTAGTATACTCGGACTAGCGGGGCGGGATGAGCAGTTCTTC
.	TRBV5-6	TRBJ2-3	TRBD2	CASSRLAGHTDTQYF	TGTGCCAGCAGCAGACTAGCGGGGCACACAGATACGCAGTATTTT
.	TRBV9	TRBJ2-2	TRBD2	CASSGRLAGDTGELFF	TGTGCCAGCAGCGGGAGACTAGCGGGAGACACCGGGGAGCTGTTTTTT
.	TRBV5-1	TRBJ2-6	TRBD1	CASSLLPGTGVSGANVLTF	TGCGCCAGCAGCTTGCTCCCGGGGACAGGGGTTTCTGGGGCCAACGTCCTGACTTTC
.	TRBV27	TRBJ1-2	.	CASSSRDGRTYGYTF	TGTGCCAGCAGTTCTCGGGACGGTCGTACCTATGGCTACACCTTC
.	TRBV6-6	TRBJ1-5	TRBD1	CASSWDRSSNQPQHF	TGTGCCAGCAGTTGGGACAGATCTAGCAATCAGCCCCAGCATTTT
.	TRBV11-3	TRBJ2-5	.	CASSLAFRTEETQYF	TGTGCCAGCAGCTTAGCCTTCAGGACAGAGGAGACCCAGTACTTC
.	TRBV10-3	TRBJ2-3	.	CAIRSGKGTDTQYF	TGTGCCATCAGGTCCGGCAAAGGCACAGATACGCAGTATTTT
.	TRBV9	TRBJ2-1	.	CASSVVGSEQFF	TGTGCCAGCAGCGTAGTGGGGAGTGAGCAGTTCTTC
.	TRBV5-4	TRBJ1-2	.	CASSGDRLYGYTF	TGTGCCAGCAGCGGCGACAGACTCTATGGCTACACCTTC
few	TRBV4-3	TRBJ1-1	TRBD1	CASSQYQGARTEAFF	TGCGCCAGCAGCCAGTACCAGGGGGCGCGCACTGAAGCTTTCTTT
.	TRBV21-1	TRBJ2-1	.	CASSKAQSDGEQFF	TGTGCCAGCAGCAAAGCCCAATCGGACGGTGAGCAGTTCTTC
once	TRBV7-8	TRBJ1-5	.	CASSLGGVRGKFNQPQHF	TGTGCCAGCAGCTTAGGAGGCGTCAGGGGAAAGTTCAATCAGCCCCAGCATTTT
.	TRBV7-9	TRBJ2-3	.	CASSSGTFTDTQYF	TGTGCCAGCAGCTCCGGGACTTTCACAGATACGCAGTATTTT
.	TRBV14	TRBJ1-1	.	CASSQDENTEAFF	TGTGCCAGCAGCCAAGACGAGAACACTGAAGCTTTCTTT
.	TRBV5-1	TRBJ1-4	TRBD1	CASRSGTGNEKLFF	TGCGCCAGTAGATCCGGGACAGGGAATGAAAAACTGTTTTTT
few	TRBV9	TRBJ1-5	.	CASNMGQANQPQHF	TGTGCCAGCAACATGGGACAAGCAAATCAGCCCCAGCATTTT
.	TRBV6-1	TRBJ2-5	TRBD2	CASRRGGGETQYF	TGTGCCAGCAGGCGGGGGGGCGGGGAGACCCAGTACTTC
.	TRBV7-8	TRBJ2-3	TRBD1	CASRRRQGLTDTQYF	TGTGCCAGCAGACGAAGACAGGGCCTTACAGATACGCAGTATTTT
.	TRBV30	TRBJ1-1	.	CAWGMGSTEAFF	TGTGCCTGGGGTATGGGGAGCACTGAAGCTTTCTTT
.	TRBV7-6	TRBJ2-5	TRBD2	CASTVSRTSGGRQETQYF	TGTGCCAGCACCGTTTCCCGGACTAGCGGGGGGAGGCAAGAGACCCAGTACTTC
.	TRBV4-2	TRBJ1-5	.	CASSQDGGGGGNQPQHF	TGTGCCAGCAGCCAAGACGGGGGCGGGGGGGGCAATCAGCCCCAGCATTTT
.	TRBV6-6	TRBJ1-1	.	CASRGGRNTEAFF	TGTGCCAGCAGGGGAGGGAGGAACACTGAAGCTTTCTTT
few	TRBV6-1	TRBJ1-5	.	CASSEAGFGLQPQHF	TGTGCCAGCAGTGAAGCCGGGTTCGGGCTTCAGCCCCAGCATTTT
.	TRBV7-8	TRBJ1-3	TRBD1	CASSAGQGNTIYF	TGTGCCAGCAGCGCGGGACAGGGAAACACCATATATTTT
.	TRBV7-9	TRBJ2-2	.	CASSRDGTGELFF	TGTGCCAGCAGCCGGGACGGCACCGGGGAGCTGTTTTTT